This T cell receptor beta chain was identified in a study of T cell repertoires in cytomegalovirus infection. About the research overall: Indications came from public TCR beta signatures; they pointed to CMV infection and to a matching HLA type. The study, taken as a whole, reports: HLA-C-restricted, CMV-specific TCR beta clonotypes were dominant ex vivo.

Trimming took off 1 base at V and 4 bases at J, with 20 bases between the two ends. The CDR3 runs to 18 residues. The germline gives CDR1 MGHRA, CDR2 YSYEKL. MiXCR, run by TCRdb on the reads, gives a single entry per CDR3 protein. The sample yields about 490,000 distinct CDR3 sequences, approximately 25% seen once. Concerning this clonotype: Its specificity is not known.

V gene TRBV4-1 combines with J gene TRBJ2-1; possible D gene TRBD2, 5 bases. The receptor's source is a human donor in good health (CMV status not recorded). Some clones in this sample may be carry-over from other donors' samples. Input material: PBMCs. The CDR3 coding sequence is TGCGCCAGCAGCCAAGTGCCTTTCGAACCAGGACTGTACAATGAGCAGTTCTTC. This gives the protein CASSQVPFEPGLYNEQFF.